This T cell receptor beta chain is from a study of shared clonotypes between healthy human individuals. At the level of the study: A couple of female and a few male donors aged 18 to 49 were enrolled. Study-level points and caveats: An expected dependence of interdonor clonotype sharing on sequencing depth was noted. The donor pool, a small one, limited the genetic and exposure-history diversity represented.

TCRdb's copy holds only in-frame clones and misses some; the assay was immunoSEQ multiplex PCR. This table has approximately 480,000 clones, 60% to 80% appearing once. Worth noting for this clone: Antigen unknown.

It was around 100 million PBMCs that unsorted samples used for genomic DNA. Trimming at V came to 6 bases and at J to 8 bases, leaving 9 bases not matched to a gene. CDR1 and CDR2 (germline): WSHSY, SAAADI. This CDR3 is 14 amino acids long. This rearrangement joins TRBV10-2 to TRBJ2-1; TRBD2 matches 8 bases. Sequenced material: PBMCs. The clonotype comes from a woman in her forties in good health. Some clones in this sample may be carry-over from other donors' samples. The CDR3 reads CASRETGRGDEQFF. The CDR3 bases are TGCGCCAGCAGAGAGACCGGGAGGGGGGATGAGCAGTTCTTC.